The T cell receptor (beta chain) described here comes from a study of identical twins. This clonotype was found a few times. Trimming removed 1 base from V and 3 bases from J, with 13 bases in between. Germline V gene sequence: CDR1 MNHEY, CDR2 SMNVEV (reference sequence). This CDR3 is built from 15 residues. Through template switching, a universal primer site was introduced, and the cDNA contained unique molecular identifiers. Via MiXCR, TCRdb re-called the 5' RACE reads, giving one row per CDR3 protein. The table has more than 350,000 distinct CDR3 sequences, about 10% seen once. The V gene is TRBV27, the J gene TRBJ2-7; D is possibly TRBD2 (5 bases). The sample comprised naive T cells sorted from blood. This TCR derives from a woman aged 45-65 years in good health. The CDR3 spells CASSLYGGSGYEQYF. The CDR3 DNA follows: TGTGCCAGCAGTTTATACGGCGGAAGCGGCTACGAGCAGTACTTC.